This TCR beta chain was sequenced for a study of T cells in Graves' hyperthyroidism and ophthalmopathy. The source material, RNA transcripts, was used to amplify TCR beta CDR3 regions. Researchers ran a first-round RT-PCR on the TCR CDR3 using the HTBI primer set. Each CDR3 protein is one row after TCRdb ran MiXCR on the multiplex PCR reads. Of around 280,000 distinct CDR3 sequences in the sample, more than 10% were seen once. This clonotype was seen more than once but under ten times. Blood was obtained at the first hyperthyroidism diagnosis, which preceded any ophthalmopathy symptoms. Source material for PBMCs was more than 7.5 ml fresh peripheral blood. Trimming took off 8 bases at V and 4 bases at J, with 15 bases between the two ends. This CDR3 comprises 14 residues.

This chain uses TRBV12-3 or TRBV12-4 with TRBJ1-5; perhaps TRBD1 as D (6 bases). This TCR was recovered from a woman younger than 45 with Graves' hyperthyroidism that later progressed to Graves' ophthalmopathy. The sample comprised blood. This CDR3 is CASGPRTVNQPQHF. The CDR3, as DNA: TGTGCCAGCGGTCCCCGGACAGTAAATCAGCCCCAGCATTTT.